The table lists the clone carrying this T cell receptor beta chain with a count of one. Produced via immunoSEQ multiplex PCR; TCRdb's table is partial and in-frame only. Of hundreds of thousands of clones in the sample, approximately 79% were seen once. The CDR3 covers 12 residues. Germline V CDR1 and CDR2: SGHAT, FQNNGV. The V gene end was trimmed by 5 bases and the J gene end by 7 bases; junction bases not matched to a gene: 4. The sample originates from a study of shared clonotypes between healthy human individuals. The chain links TRBV11-2 to TRBJ1-2, with TRBD1 matching 7 bases. The sample taken for sequencing was memory CD4+ T cells sorted from blood. Subset: CD45RA-negative fraction. This TCR came from a woman between 25 and 40 years old in good health. For the CDR3, the DNA is TGTGCCAGCAGCCAGGGGACAGTTGGCTACACCTTC. Its translation is CASSQGTVGYTF.